What follows describes a single TCR beta chain. The data were obtained in a study of CD8 T cells in Susac syndrome. About the study: The Susac syndrome patients were therapy-naive, on corticosteroids, or on intravenous immunoglobulin alone at blood draw.

Germline CDR1 SQVTM, CDR2 ANQGSEA. This CDR3 has 12 residues. The V end lost 4 bases, the J end lost 2 bases, and 8 bases lay between the germline ends. Reverse transcription of roughly 0.45 to 1 ug RNA used random hexamers. The authors amplified TCR beta CDR3 across 54 Vbeta and 13 Jbeta using immunoSEQ multiplex PCR. From the immunoSEQ multiplex PCR reads, TCRdb called clonotypes with MiXCR, one entry per CDR3 protein. The repertoire has 140,000 or so distinct CDR3 sequences, approximately 94% of them found once; the top ten carry around 0.08%. From blood CD8+ and CD4+ T cells, TCR beta sequences were generated.

Material: CD4+ T cells from PBMCs. The clonotype originates from a human donor with Susac syndrome. This chain connects TRBV29-1 to TRBJ1-1; perhaps TRBD1 as D (5 bases). In DNA form, the CDR3 reads TGCAGCGTTGTTCAGGGAAACACTGAAGCTTTCTTT. It encodes CSVVQGNTEAFF.